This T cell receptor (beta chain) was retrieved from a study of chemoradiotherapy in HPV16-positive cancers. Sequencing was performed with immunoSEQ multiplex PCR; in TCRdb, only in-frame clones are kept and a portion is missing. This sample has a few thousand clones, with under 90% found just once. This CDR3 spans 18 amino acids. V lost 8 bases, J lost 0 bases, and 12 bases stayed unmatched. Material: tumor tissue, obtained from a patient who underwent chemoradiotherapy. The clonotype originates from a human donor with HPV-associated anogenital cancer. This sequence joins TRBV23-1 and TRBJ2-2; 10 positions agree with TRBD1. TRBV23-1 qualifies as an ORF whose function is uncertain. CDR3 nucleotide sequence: TGCGCCAGCGCGCGTCATCCGGGACAGGGGTCGAACACCGGGGAGCTGTTTTTT. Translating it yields CASARHPGQGSNTGELFF.